The 18 T cell receptor beta chains in this list originate from one sample, sequenced in a study of cytomegalovirus exposure and HLA in healthy donors. The primer mix had 60 Vbeta and 13 Jbeta primers. Generated by immunoSEQ multiplex PCR, the TCRdb table keeps only in-frame clones and is missing some. The table lists more than 50,000 clones, roughly 73% of them singletons. The sample comprised PBMCs. The receptors stem from a middle-aged woman in good health and CMV-seropositive.

This clone was counted between two and nine times. The chain combines TRBV6-6 with TRBJ2-7; 8 positions agree with TRBD1. The CDR3 runs 13 residues. Trimming cost V 4 bases and J 7 bases; bases outside gene matches: 6. Germline V lookup: CDR1 MNHNY, CDR2 SVGAGI (reference sequence). For the CDR3, the DNA is TGTGCCAGCAGTTCGACAGGGGTGGGGGAGCAGTACTTC. This encodes CASSSTGVGEQYF.

The chain is built from TRBV7-2 and TRBJ1-2, with D maybe TRBD1 (5 bases). V lost 4 bases, J lost 4 bases, and 22 bases lay in between. This CDR3 spans 17 amino acids. Looked up from germline, CDR1 is SGHTA and CDR2 is FQGNSA. The CDR3 here is CASSSLGRAQGSYGYTF. CDR3 bases: TGTGCCAGCAGCTCGCTCGGGAGGGCTCAGGGTAGCTATGGCTACACCTTC.

This clone was seen more than once but under ten times. This chain links TRBV19 with TRBJ2-7; 8 bases are shared with TRBD1. The CDR3 totals 15 residues. The J segment lost 0 bases and the V segment lost 5 bases, leaving 6 bases of the junction unmatched. Germline V lookup: CDR1 LNHDA, CDR2 SQIVND (reference sequence). Written as DNA, the CDR3 is TGTGCCAGTAGTCCAGAGACAGGGGTCTCCTACGAGCAGTACTTC. It specifies CASSPETGVSYEQYF.

This clone was seen a few times. The chain uses TRBV29-1 and TRBJ2-3; TRBD1 is a possible D gene (5 bases). With 2 bases removed from V and 0 bases from J, the gap between germline ends came to 9 bases. The CDR3 spans 14 residues. The germline CDR1 and CDR2 sequences are SQVTM and ANQGSEA. The CDR3 spells CSVERGSSTDTQYF. CDR3 bases: TGCAGCGTTGAAAGGGGCTCGAGCACAGATACGCAGTATTTT.

A few counts support this clone. The V call is TRBV6-5, the J call TRBJ1-1; no reliable D call. The germline CDR1 and CDR2 sequences are MNHEY and SVGAGI. V shed 1 base and J shed 4 bases, with 7 bases lying between them. The CDR3 contains 13 residues. In nucleotides, the CDR3 is TGTGCCAGCAGTTACTGGCAGGCCACTGAAGCTTTCTTT. This sequence encodes CASSYWQATEAFF.

This rearrangement joins TRBV6-5 to TRBJ1-5; 8 bases match TRBD1. The CDR3 sequence is 12 residues long. CDR1 and CDR2 (germline): MNHEY, SVGAGI. The junction had 6 bases not matched to a gene; V was cut back by 6 bases and J by 11 bases. The CDR3 loop reads CASRQTGGSQHF. The DNA for the CDR3 is TGTGCCAGCAGACAAACAGGGGGGTCCCAGCATTTT.

The J gene is TRBJ1-3, the V gene TRBV25-1; no clear D gene. The CDR3 has 14 residues. Trimming pared 3 bases from V and 3 bases from J, leaving 9 bases between. Germline assignment: CDR1 MGHDK and CDR2 SYGVNS. The CDR3 is CASSDQYYGNTIYF. The CDR3 DNA sequence: TGTGCCAGCAGTGACCAGTATTATGGAAACACCATATATTTT.

This rearrangement joins TRBV29-1 to TRBJ2-7; weak D call: TRBD1 (6 bases). Trimming shortened V by 5 bases and J by 4 bases, and 15 bases separated the two germline ends. CDR1 is SQVTM, CDR2 ANQGSEA, per germline. This CDR3 has 13 amino acids. This CDR3 is CSVQRVGGYEQYF. The CDR3 DNA follows: TGCAGCGTTCAAAGGGTAGGGGGTTACGAGCAGTACTTC.

This chain joins TRBV14 and TRBJ2-1, with a possible D match to TRBD1 (6 bases). The CDR3 loop spans 15 amino acids. Germline V CDR1 and CDR2: SGHDN, FVKESK. Trimming removed 4 bases from V and 3 bases from J, with 13 bases in between. CDR3 bases: TGTGCCAGCAGCCGCCGGGACACTTACTACAATGAGCAGTTCTTC. It yields the protein CASSRRDTYYNEQFF.

The rearrangement links TRBV7-9 to TRBJ2-1, with 7 bases fitting TRBD2. Unmatched junction bases numbered 8, after V lost 4 bases and J lost 5 bases. The CDR3 covers 15 residues. Looked up from germline, CDR1 is SEHNR and CDR2 is FQNEAQ (reference sequence). Here the CDR3 DNA reads TGTGCCAGCAGCTCTAGGACGGGGGGTAACAATGAGCAGTTCTTC. Translated: CASSSRTGGNNEQFF.

The chain has TRBV27 and TRBJ2-1; 10 positions match TRBD2. The germline gives CDR1 MNHEY, CDR2 SMNVEV (reference sequence). V lost 3 bases and J lost 4; bases outside the gene matches: 9. The CDR3 has 17 residues. CDR3 protein: CASSFLSGGALYNEQFF. The CDR3 nucleotides are TGTGCCAGCAGTTTTCTCAGCGGGGGGGCGTTATACAATGAGCAGTTCTTC.

In its sample, this clone was seen once. The chain has TRBV5-4 and TRBJ1-3; D is unresolved. Looked up from germline, CDR1 is SGHNT and CDR2 is YYREEE (reference sequence). V was clipped by 2 bases and J by 0 bases, with 9 bases between them. The CDR3 is 15 amino acids. CDR3 sequence reads: CASSFAGSSGNTIYF. In DNA, the CDR3 is TGTGCCAGCAGCTTCGCAGGCTCCTCTGGAAACACCATATATTTT.

This chain uses TRBV12-5 with TRBJ2-2, with 7 positions matching TRBD1. This CDR3 contains 14 residues. The V gene end was trimmed by 5 bases and the J gene end by 5 bases; junction bases not matched to a gene: 5. CDR1 is LGHNT and CDR2 is FRNRAP in the germline V gene. The CDR3 loop is CASGTQGDTGELFF. The CDR3 coding sequence is TGTGCTAGTGGTACGCAGGGGGATACCGGGGAGCTGTTTTTT.

In its sample, this clone was seen a few times. This sequence joins TRBV29-1 and TRBJ2-1; 9 bases are a match to TRBD2. Germline CDR1 reads SQVTM; CDR2 reads ANQGSEA. The CDR3 totals 13 residues. V lost 4 bases, J lost 7 bases, and 5 bases stayed unmatched. As DNA, the CDR3 is TGCAGCGTTGGGGCTAGCGGGGCTAATGAGCAGTTCTTC. Translating it yields CSVGASGANEQFF.

This clone has just a few counts. The chain uses TRBV4-3 and TRBJ1-4; no clear D gene. Trimming pared 0 bases from V and 5 bases from J, leaving 16 bases between. Per the germline V gene, CDR1 is LGHNA and CDR2 is YSLEER. The CDR3 totals 17 residues. In DNA, the CDR3 is TGCGCCAGCAGCCAAGATCGGGAGATGTTCGGGAATGAAAAACTGTTTTTT. This encodes CASSQDREMFGNEKLFF.

V gene TRBV15 combines with J gene TRBJ2-6; D unresolved. V gave up 0 bases and J gave up 0 bases, with 12 bases separating them. The germline V gene encodes CDR1 LNHNV and CDR2 YYDKDF (reference sequence). The CDR3 has 18 residues. CDR3 sequence reads: CATSRDRYRLSGANVLTF. CDR3 nucleotides: TGTGCCACCAGCAGAGACCGATACCGACTCTCTGGGGCCAACGTCCTGACTTTC.

This clone was detected only once. The chain is built from TRBV19 and TRBJ1-2, with 8 bases matching TRBD1. V lost 7 bases and J lost 0; bases outside the gene matches: 4. Germline lookup yields CDR1 LNHDA and CDR2 SQIVND (reference sequence). The CDR3 sequence is 14 residues long. The CDR3 DNA reads TGTGCCAGTAAAAGACAGGGGACTAACTATGGCTACACCTTC. Its translation is CASKRQGTNYGYTF. Full variable domain (missing parts from reference TRBV19 and TRBJ1-2): DGGITQSPKYLFRKEGQNVTLSCEQNLNHDAMYWYRQDPGQGLRLIYYSQIVNDFQKGDIAEGYSVSREKKESFPLTVTSAQKNPTAFYLCASKRQGTNYGYTFGSGTRLTVV.

The chain has TRBV9 and TRBJ2-7; 11 positions agree with TRBD2. The CDR3 contains 13 residues. V dropped 4 bases and J dropped 6; count of bases not matched to a gene: 3. Germline V lookup: CDR1 SGDLS, CDR2 YYNGEE. The CDR3 protein is CASSFSGGGEQYF. The DNA of the CDR3 is TGTGCCAGCAGCTTTAGCGGGGGGGGCGAGCAGTACTTC.